This T cell receptor (beta chain) was identified during a study of lymphopenia after photon versus proton radiotherapy. Assay used: immunoSEQ multiplex PCR; TCRdb lists only in-frame clones, some missing. This table holds 65,000 or so clones, 87% found once. In regard to this clone: The antigen is not known.

Overall study findings and caveats: In patients who died, overall survival fell as post-nadir TCR diversity dropped more. Oligoclonal CD8+ Temra expansion after nadir drove photon patients' diversity drop. Better survival with proton therapy was suggested as possible, not demonstrated. Proton therapy kept repertoires fairly stable, unlike photons, which gained effector/memory cells.

This CDR3 has 16 residues. V shed 6 bases and J 0 bases; nucleotides not matched to a gene: 6. The germline CDR1 and CDR2 sequences are LGHNT and FRNRAP. This receptor was identified in a man at least 80 years old with esophageal cancer. The sample in question was peripheral blood, obtained from a patient treated with proton-based radiotherapy. The chain employs TRBV12-5 and TRBJ2-2; TRBD1 aligns across 8 bases. Here the CDR3 DNA reads TGTGCTAGTGGCACTCGGGACAGGACGAACACCGGGGAGCTGTTTTTT. Translating it yields CASGTRDRTNTGELFF.